The 17 T cell receptor beta chains below all came from one sample that was sequenced in a study of blood T cell repertoires in COVID-19. Data came from immunoSEQ multiplex PCR; TCRdb stores just in-frame clones and leaves some out. The table lists 55,000 to 75,000 clones, roughly 80% of them singletons. The sequencing input was peripheral blood. The receptor source for this set is a man in his 60s with acute or convalescent COVID-19.

The chain employs TRBV5-4 and TRBJ2-2, with 8 bases matching TRBD2. V trimming: 1 base; J trimming: 6 bases; junction bases outside the gene matches: 5. The CDR3 loop spans 15 amino acids. Germline CDR1 reads SGHNT; CDR2 reads YYREEE (reference sequence). The DNA for the CDR3 is TGTGCCAGCAGCTTGCCCAGCGGGAGCTCCGGGGAGCTGTTTTTT. This encodes CASSLPSGSSGELFF.

The gene calls are TRBV19 and TRBJ1-5; no clear D. The ends were cut back, 5 bases at V and 1 base at J, with 18 bases in the middle. The germline V gene has CDR1 LNHDA and CDR2 SQIVND (reference sequence). This CDR3 has 17 amino acids. This CDR3 reads CASSRPQVKLSNQPQHF. Written as DNA, the CDR3 is TGTGCCAGTAGTCGCCCCCAGGTAAAGCTAAGCAATCAGCCCCAGCATTTT.

The V gene is TRBV5-1, the J gene TRBJ2-7; 9 positions match TRBD2. V shed 1 base, J shed 4 bases, and the junction held 6 bases outside the gene matches. Germline V gene sequence: CDR1 SGHRS, CDR2 YFSETQ. The CDR3 extends over 15 amino acids. CDR3 region: CASSLNPAGGYEQYF. The CDR3 region has the DNA TGCGCCAGCAGCTTGAATCCAGCGGGAGGTTACGAGCAGTACTTC.

The rearrangement joins TRBV10-1 to TRBJ1-5, with D tentatively TRBD1 (5 bases). CDR3 length equals 13 residues. Germline V CDR1 and CDR2: WNHNN, SYGVQD (reference sequence). Trimming pared 3 bases from V and 9 bases from J, leaving 12 bases between. The CDR3 loop is CASSEGQGGPQHF. The DNA of the CDR3 is TGCGCCAGCAGTGAAGGGCAGGGAGGGCCCCAGCATTTT.

The chain couples TRBV2 to TRBJ2-7, with TRBD1 matching 10 bases. This CDR3 is 15 amino acids long. Unmatched junction bases numbered 7, after V lost 2 bases and J lost 6 bases. Germline V lookup: CDR1 SNHLY, CDR2 FYNNEI. CDR3 residues: CASSEIRDRGSEQYF. The CDR3 DNA reads as TGTGCCAGCAGTGAAATCCGGGACAGGGGTTCCGAGCAGTACTTC.

The chain links TRBV7-8 to TRBJ1-2; D call uncertain. CDR1 and CDR2 from the germline V gene are SGHVS and FQNEAQ. The CDR3 loop spans 14 amino acids. Trimming shortened V by 2 bases and J by 7 bases, and 14 bases separated the two germline ends. The CDR3 protein is CASSLNGASGGYTF. The CDR3, as DNA: TGTGCCAGCAGCTTAAACGGAGCCAGCGGTGGCTACACCTTC.

This clone turned up a few times. The V gene is TRBV7-2, the J gene TRBJ2-5, with 10 bases aligning to TRBD1. Looked up from germline, CDR1 is SGHTA and CDR2 is FQGNSA. With V trimmed by 2 bases and J by 5 bases, 5 bases remained unmatched. The CDR3 has 15 residues. CDR3 sequence: CASSLSGTGVETQYF. CDR3 DNA: TGTGCCAGCAGCTTATCCGGGACAGGGGTGGAGACCCAGTACTTC.

V is TRBV19 and J is TRBJ2-7, with a weak D call TRBD2 (6 bases). Germline loops: CDR1 LNHDA, CDR2 SQIVND (reference sequence). The CDR3 loop spans 15 amino acids. The V end lost 4 bases, the J end lost 0 bases, and 13 bases lay between the germline ends. The CDR3 nucleotides are TGTGCCAGTAGTAACTCCGCGACTAGCTCCTACGAGCAGTACTTC. Translation: CASSNSATSSYEQYF.

The chain is built from TRBV6-5 and TRBJ2-2; D might be TRBD1 (5 bases). The CDR3 covers 12 residues. Trimming took 6 bases from V and 7 from J, leaving 9 bases between them. The germline V gene has CDR1 MNHEY and CDR2 SVGAGI. The CDR3 region has the DNA TGTGCCAGCAGCCTCAGGGACGGGGAGCTGTTTTTT. It translates to CASSLRDGELFF.

The CDR3 reads CASSYGRGYEKLFF. The CDR3 nucleotides read TGTGCCAGCAGTTATGGCAGGGGCTATGAAAAACTGTTTTTT. This sequence joins TRBV6-5 and TRBJ1-4, with D perhaps TRBD1 (6 bases). The CDR3 runs 14 residues. Germline values: CDR1 MNHEY, CDR2 SVGAGI. V lost 3 bases and J lost 6, with 11 bases in between.

This clone was detected only a few times. This sequence joins TRBV7-6 and TRBJ1-4, with a possible D match to TRBD1 (5 bases). The CDR3 runs to 14 residues. V lost 5 bases to trimming and J lost 4 bases, with 11 bases between them. The germline gives CDR1 SGHVS, CDR2 FNYEAQ. CDR3 loop: CASSLSQGNEKLFF. For the CDR3, the DNA is TGTGCCAGCAGCCTAAGCCAGGGTAATGAAAAACTGTTTTTT.

The CDR3 DNA follows: TGTGCCAGCAGCGTAGTAGGAGACAACACTGAAGCTTTCTTT. It translates to CASSVVGDNTEAFF. The rearrangement joins TRBV9 to TRBJ1-1; unclear D gene. Trimming removed 0 bases from V and 2 bases from J, with 8 bases in between. This CDR3 is built from 14 residues. Germline V gives CDR1 SGDLS, CDR2 YYNGEE.

The rearrangement joins TRBV24-1 to TRBJ2-5; 7 bases are a match to TRBD1. The germline gives CDR1 KGHDR, CDR2 SFDVKD. The CDR3 is 18 amino acids. With V trimmed by 4 bases and J by 4 bases, 17 bases remained unmatched. The CDR3 loop is CATSDSTYPQGDGETQYF. Written as DNA, the CDR3 is TGTGCCACCAGTGACTCTACATACCCCCAGGGGGACGGAGAGACCCAGTACTTC.

This chain links TRBV7-9 with TRBJ2-5, with TRBD2 as a possible D gene (5 bases). Germline V gives CDR1 SEHNR, CDR2 FQNEAQ (reference sequence). The germline V and J ends were trimmed by 0 bases and 5 bases, with 10 bases remaining between them. The CDR3 totals 14 residues. The CDR3 here is CASSLARGRETQYF. The CDR3 DNA reads as TGTGCCAGCAGCTTAGCCCGGGGTCGGGAGACCCAGTACTTC.

V usage is TRBV1 and J usage is TRBJ2-7; TRBD2, the D gene given by the table, was not confirmed from the DNA. TRBV1 is annotated as a pseudogene. The CDR3 covers 17 residues. In DNA form, the CDR3 reads TGCACCAGCAGCCAAGATGGGGCGGGACTAGCGAAGTACGAGCAGTACTTC. This codes for CTSSQDGAGLAKYEQYF.

This clone was observed once. CDR3 protein: CASSWRGGTGPDTQYF. The CDR3 DNA sequence: TGTGCCAGCAGTTGGCGGGGAGGGACAGGGCCAGATACGCAGTATTTT. This sequence joins TRBV6-5 and TRBJ2-3; 9 nucleotides line up with TRBD1. The V gene end was trimmed by 4 bases and the J gene end by 4 bases; junction bases not matched to a gene: 9. CDR3 length: 16 amino acids. Germline V CDR1 and CDR2: MNHEY, SVGAGI.

The rearrangement uses TRBV10-3 and TRBJ1-5; 9 nucleotides match TRBD1. The CDR3 covers 16 residues. In germline, CDR1 is ENHRY, CDR2 SYGVKD. V was clipped by 10 bases and J by 4 bases; unmatched bases: 14. This CDR3 reads CATTQKQGTGNQPQHF. The CDR3, as DNA: TGTGCCACAACCCAGAAACAAGGGACAGGGAATCAGCCCCAGCATTTT.